One T cell receptor beta chain is described in this entry. Antigen: not known. The library came from three nested PCR rounds adapted from ARM-PCR protocols. TCRdb analysed the multiplex PCR reads with MiXCR anew, one entry per CDR3 protein. The sample holds 220,000 or so distinct CDR3 sequences, 60% to 75% seen once. The data originate from a study of tumor and adjacent non-tumor tissue in lung cancer. For the study at large: The cohort had roughly 11 adenocarcinoma, a couple of squamous cell and 1 small cell patients. Stage I to III disease affected 10 men and about five women aged about 31 to 85. Overall study results and limits: Tumor repertoires had a smaller top 100 clone share than normal lung. Compared with tumor, normal lung showed significantly lower TCR diversity.

The CDR3 totals 13 residues. CDR1 and CDR2 (germline): DFQATT, SNEGSKA (reference sequence). The template was RNA from unsorted bulk tissue. The rearrangement uses TRBV20-1 and TRBJ2-1, with a possible D match to TRBD1 (6 bases). The specimen sequenced was lung tumor tissue. The clonotype comes from a man aged 55 to 69 with non-small cell lung cancer. This CDR3 is CNALQGIVNEQFF. Here the CDR3 DNA reads TGCAATGCCTTGCAGGGGATTGTCAATGAGCAGTTCTTC.